The table lists the clone carrying this T cell receptor beta chain with a count of one. This specimen belongs to a study of shared T cell receptors in the human thymus. Produced via immunoSEQ multiplex PCR; TCRdb's table is partial and in-frame only. The sample has some 660,000 clones, more than 70% seen once. Germline-derived CDR1 and CDR2 are SGHTA and FQGNSA. The CDR3 has 16 amino acids. The V segment lost 5 bases and the J segment 7 bases; nucleotides outside the gene matches: 17. These data were also reused for a study on human thymus T cells. That source adds: Blood and thymic repertoires both appeared biased in V and J gene usage. Related research has reported that thymic repertoires overlap highly among unrelated individuals.

The rearrangement links TRBV7-2 to TRBJ2-7; 7 bases map to TRBD2. The TCR originated in a boy under two years old with a congenital heart defect. The sample taken for sequencing was thymocytes. CDR3 DNA: TGTGCCAGCAGCCCCCTTGTGGGAGGGAGGACGCAGGAGCAGTACTTC. Translated, it gives CASSPLVGGRTQEQYF.